Below are 2 T cell receptor beta chains sequenced from a single sample in a study of T cells after posttransplantation cyclophosphamide. Repertoires were generated with immunoSEQ multiplex PCR, while TCRdb's copy carries only in-frame clones and drops some. The table lists about 11,000 clones, with no singletons. Treatment was busulfan-fludarabine conditioning, a marrow graft, and cyclophosphamide on days +3 and +4. Sample: PBMCs, taken after allogeneic stem cell transplant with posttransplant cyclophosphamide. The receptors were gathered from a female patient in her thirties or forties who received an allogeneic stem cell transplant from a related donor, was CMV-positive, and had no GVHD. Some T cells may have originated in the graft donor.

This clone was counted many times. The gene calls are TRBV6-5 and TRBJ2-2, with 10 bases identical to TRBD2. V dropped 5 bases and J dropped 5; count of bases not matched to a gene: 5. Germline V CDR1 and CDR2: MNHEY, SVGAGI. The CDR3 length is 15 residues. Here the CDR3 DNA reads TGTGCCAGCAGTCGACTAGCGGGTGGGACCGGGGAGCTGTTTTTT. Encoded protein: CASSRLAGGTGELFF.

This clone occurred many times. The V call is TRBV4-1, the J call TRBJ1-5; no clear D gene. The CDR3 sequence is 14 residues long. Germline lookup yields CDR1 MGHRA and CDR2 YSYEKL. V was shortened by 1 base and J by 2 bases, with 6 bases between the two germline ends. The CDR3 protein is CASSQVPGNQPQHF. The DNA for the CDR3 is TGCGCCAGCAGCCAAGTCCCCGGCAATCAGCCCCAGCATTTT.